There are a few counts of the clone carrying this T cell receptor (beta chain). Its antigen is undetermined. The CDR3 has 16 amino acids. Deletions cut 2 bases from V and 1 base from J, with 14 bases between. Germline-derived CDR1 and CDR2 are ENHRY and SYGVKD. Reverse transcribed after extraction, RNA yielded cDNA as the sequencing template. Libraries were prepared by immunoSEQ multiplex PCR; TCRdb keeps only in-frame clonotypes and omits some of them. The sample contains around 120,000 clones, about 54% of which appear only once. The data belong to a study of CD8+ T cells in alopecia areata. Study at large: The drug, oral tofacitinib, was given to treated patients at 5 to 10 mg twice daily.

Whole-study results and caveats: Many of the expanded lesional clones endured in scalp and blood while on tofacitinib. Lesional scalp, especially alopecia totalis/universalis, showed higher clonality than normal scalp.

Sample treatment: oral pan-JAK inhibitor, 5-10 mg twice daily. The sequence derives from a human donor with alopecia areata. This chain joins TRBV10-3 and TRBJ2-5, with TRBD2 as a possible D gene (6 bases). The material sequenced was CD8+ T cells sorted from blood, taken at week 4, from a patient treated with tofacitinib. CDR3 DNA: TGTGCCATCAGTGAGAGGCTTGCGGGGCCCCAAGAGACCCAGTACTTC. It is translated as CAISERLAGPQETQYF.